This is a list of T cell receptor beta chains from one sample in a study of regulatory T cells in long-lasting Graves disease. TCRdb re-called the multiplex PCR reads through MiXCR, storing one row per CDR3 protein. The sample records hundreds of thousands of distinct CDR3 sequences, around 20% being singletons. Sequenced material: peripheral blood mononuclear cells (PBMCs), taken when the disease was refractory, from a patient treated with antithyroid drugs. These receptors all stem from a female donor with Graves disease. Each CDR3 is given with its conserved first and last residue. Fields, in order: J gene, clone size, V gene, D gene, CDR3 DNA, CDR3 protein. The D gene is left open where the match is weak. The size entry is marked missing in some rows and otherwise reads once, few, many or a size class.

>TRBJ1-3|few|TRBV18|TRBD1
TGTGCCAGCTCACCCGACAGGGCGAACACCATATATTTT
CASSPDRANTIYF
>TRBJ2-7|many|TRBV12-3/TRBV12-4|-
TGTGCCAGCAGTCTCCTCTCCTACGAGCAGTACTTC
CASSLLSYEQYF
>TRBJ2-4|-|TRBV19|TRBD1
TGTGCCAGTAGTCCCGACAGGGGTGCCTTGTCATTC
CASSPDRGALSF
>TRBJ1-2|many|TRBV7-8|-
TGTGCCAGCAGCCACGGGAATAACTATGGCTACACCTTC
CASSHGNNYGYTF
>TRBJ1-1|-|TRBV10-3|-
TGTGCCACCAACCGGGAGGGGGAGCATGCTTTCTTT
CATNREGEHAFF
>TRBJ1-5|few|TRBV19|-
TGTGCCAGTAGTATGACAGATCAGCCCCAGCATTTT
CASSMTDQPQHF
>TRBJ2-5|many|TRBV2|TRBD2
TGTGCCAGCATAAGAGCGGGAGGTTTCCCAGAGACCCAGTACTTC
CASIRAGGFPETQYF
>TRBJ2-2|-|TRBV7-6|-
TGTGCCAGCAGCTTACCCCAGGGTCGATGTGGGTGCACCGGGGAGCTGTTTTTT
CASSLPQGRCGCTGELFF
>TRBJ1-2|-|TRBV29-1|TRBD1
TGCAGCGTAACAGGGGTTGGTGGCTACACCTTC
CSVTGVGGYTF
>TRBJ2-7|few|TRBV20-1|-
TGCAGTGCTACCCCAAGGGGCTACGAGCAGTACTTC
CSATPRGYEQYF
>TRBJ1-1|-|TRBV5-5|-
TGTGCCAGCAGCTTGGCCGGAACGGGAGGGATTGAAGCTTTCTTT
CASSLAGTGGIEAFF
>TRBJ2-7|many|TRBV28|-
TGTGCCAGCAGTTCCTTTCTTCGGGCGGGTGACTACGAGCAGTACTTC
CASSSFLRAGDYEQYF
>TRBJ1-4|-|TRBV4-1|-
TGCGCCAGCAGCCAAGTAATGGGAAAACTGTTTTTT
CASSQVMGKLFF
>TRBJ2-2|few|TRBV29-1|-
TGCAGCGTTGAAGGGCCACCGAACACCGGGGAGCTGTTTTTT
CSVEGPPNTGELFF
>TRBJ2-7|many|TRBV12-3/TRBV12-4|-
TGTGCCAGCAGTTTACTAGTAGACGAGCAGTACTTC
CASSLLVDEQYF
>TRBJ2-7|few|TRBV7-8|-
TGTGTCAGCAGCTTGGGGTCAAGTGGCGGGCAGTACTTC
CVSSLGSSGGQYF
>TRBJ1-2|-|TRBV10-3|-
TGTGCCATCAGTGAGTCGTTCCTGGGGTTTAGTAACTATGGCTACACCTTC
CAISESFLGFSNYGYTF
>TRBJ1-1|-|TRBV19|-
TGTGCCAGTGCAACGAGTTTAAACACTGAAGCTTTCTTT
CASATSLNTEAFF
>TRBJ1-5|-|TRBV7-8|-
TGTGCCAGCAGCTCGGACCCTCCCCAGCCCCAGCATTTT
CASSSDPPQPQHF
>TRBJ2-7|once|TRBV12-3/TRBV12-4|TRBD1
TGTGCCAGCAGTTCCCGGGACAGGGGAACCTACGAGCAGTACTTC
CASSSRDRGTYEQYF
>TRBJ2-4|few|TRBV30|TRBD2
TGTGCCTGGAACAAGCCAAGCGGGGATTCCAAAAACATTCAGTACTTC
CAWNKPSGDSKNIQYF